Given below is one T cell receptor beta chain in context. The data are from a study of blood T cell repertoires in COVID-19. Turning to the study itself: From the United States, Italy and Spain came samples of acute and convalescent COVID-19. The cDNA or gDNA used as material had been derived from T cells, B-cell-depleted T cells, or PBMCs.

Assay: immunoSEQ multiplex PCR; the TCRdb copy retains only in-frame clones and omits some. This sample has approximately 50,000 clones; about 85% occur once, and the top ten carry 6.5%. The germline V gene has CDR1 ENHRY and CDR2 SYGVKD. This CDR3 has 14 residues. Trimming pared 3 bases from V and 1 base from J, leaving 9 bases between. V and J are TRBV10-3 and TRBJ1-2; no definite D call. This receptor was taken from a man in his 60s with acute or convalescent COVID-19. Sequencing was performed on peripheral blood. The CDR3 nucleotides read TGTGCCATCAGTGACCCAACAAATAACTATGGCTACACCTTC. It is translated as CAISDPTNNYGYTF.